This T cell receptor beta chain was observed in a study of vaccination effects on CD4 cells after COVID-19. Findings of the study overall: Researchers reported few convalescent patients and no early post-infection timepoints in the study. Healthy vaccinees had only 1 of 255 vaccine-induced clones cross-react with common cold coronaviruses.

The CDR3 sequence is 16 residues long. The V end was cut by 2 bases, the J end by 5 bases, with 18 bases between. Germline CDR1 SSHAT, CDR2 FNYEAQ (reference sequence). ViraFEST used viral peptide pools to expand antigen-specific CD4+ T cells before sequencing. Following an approximately eleven-day culture, CD4+ T cells were purified. Each participant was administered two doses of either the BNT162b2 or the mRNA-1273 vaccine. After approximately 2 million PBMC were placed in each well, they were cultured with roughly 10 IU/ml IL-2 and roughly 10 ug/ml peptides. Cultures had half their medium replaced with IL-2 medium on days 3 and 7. Measured with immunoSEQ multiplex PCR; TCRdb has only the in-frame clones, and not every one. The sample gives about 60,000 clones, just under 80% of which show up once; roughly 2% is in the top ten. On this clone itself: The antigen is undetermined.

The clonotype comes from a human donor who received a COVID-19 vaccine. The gene calls are TRBV7-7 and TRBJ2-5, with a tentative D call TRBD1 (5 bases). The input for sequencing was CD4+ T cells from PBMCs cultured with HCoV-OC43 spike peptides, taken after COVID-19 vaccination. Specified subset: HCoV-OC43 spike overlapping peptide pool stimulation. The CDR3, as DNA: TGTGCCAGCAGCTTAAAATACCAGGGTGCACAGGAGACCCAGTACTTC. It specifies CASSLKYQGAQETQYF.